This note documents a single TCR beta chain sequence. One entry per CDR3 protein results from TCRdb running MiXCR on the RT-PCR reads. The sample records more than 4,500 distinct CDR3 sequences, approximately 89% being singletons. This record comes from a study of yellow fever vaccine responses in identical twins. Unmatched junction bases numbered 7, after V lost 6 bases and J lost 8 bases. This CDR3 has 13 amino acids. CDR1 is SNHLY, CDR2 FYNNEI, per germline. The chain combines TRBV2 with TRBJ2-1; 7 bases agree with TRBD2. This sequence was found in a woman aged 18-35 years who received the yellow fever vaccine. Sample: T cells from blood (PBMCs), unsorted or a sorted subset (not recorded which), taken before or after yellow fever vaccination (not recorded which). The CDR3 reads CASRRLAGYEQFF. The CDR3 nucleotides are TGTGCCAGCAGGAGACTAGCTGGGTATGAGCAGTTCTTC.